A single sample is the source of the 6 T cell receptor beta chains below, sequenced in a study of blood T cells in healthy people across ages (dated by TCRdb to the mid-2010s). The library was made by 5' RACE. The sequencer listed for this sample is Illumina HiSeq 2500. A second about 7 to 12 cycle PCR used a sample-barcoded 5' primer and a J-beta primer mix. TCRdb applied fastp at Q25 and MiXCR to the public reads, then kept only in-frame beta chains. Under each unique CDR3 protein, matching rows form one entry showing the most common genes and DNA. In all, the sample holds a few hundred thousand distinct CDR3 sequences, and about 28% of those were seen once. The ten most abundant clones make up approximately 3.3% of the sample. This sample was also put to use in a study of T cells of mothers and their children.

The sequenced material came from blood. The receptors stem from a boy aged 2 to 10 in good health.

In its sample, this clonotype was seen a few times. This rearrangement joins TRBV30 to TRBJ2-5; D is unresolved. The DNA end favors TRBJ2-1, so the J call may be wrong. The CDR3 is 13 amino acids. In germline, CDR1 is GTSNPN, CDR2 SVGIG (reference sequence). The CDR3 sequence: CAWSARSADEQFF. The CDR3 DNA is TGTGCCTGGAGTGCCCGGAGTGCGGATGAGCAGTTCTTC.

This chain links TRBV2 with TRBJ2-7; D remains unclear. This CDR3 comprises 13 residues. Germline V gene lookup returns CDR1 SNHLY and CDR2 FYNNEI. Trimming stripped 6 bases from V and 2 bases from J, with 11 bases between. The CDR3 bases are TGTGCCAGCAGGGCTGACGGTACCTACGAGCAGTACTTC. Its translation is CASRADGTYEQYF.

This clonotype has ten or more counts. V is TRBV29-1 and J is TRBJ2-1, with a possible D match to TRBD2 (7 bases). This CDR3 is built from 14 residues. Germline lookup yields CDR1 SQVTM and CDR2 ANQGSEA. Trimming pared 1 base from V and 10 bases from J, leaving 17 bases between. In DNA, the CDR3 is TGCAGCGTTGAAGTACAAGGCGGGGGCCCCGAGCAGTTCTTC. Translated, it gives CSVEVQGGGPEQFF.

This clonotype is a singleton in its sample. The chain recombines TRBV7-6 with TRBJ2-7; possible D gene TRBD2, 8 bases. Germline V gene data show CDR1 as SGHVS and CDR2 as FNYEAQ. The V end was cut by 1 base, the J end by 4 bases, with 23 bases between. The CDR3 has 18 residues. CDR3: CASSLVPPSGGLEYEQYF. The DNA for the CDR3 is TGTGCCAGCAGCTTAGTCCCCCCCTCAGGGGGACTAGAGTACGAGCAGTACTTC.

The CDR3 protein is CASSSGEYGYTF. For the CDR3, the DNA is TGTGCCAGCAGCTCCGGAGAATATGGCTACACCTTC. The chain recombines TRBV5-6 with TRBJ1-2; no reliable D call. The V end lost 3 bases, the J end lost 5 bases, and 8 bases lay between the germline ends. This CDR3 is 12 amino acids long. The V gene's germline CDR1 is SGHDT and CDR2 YYEEEE.

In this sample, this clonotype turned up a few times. In DNA, the CDR3 is TGCAGTGCGCCCAGTGAGGGGACCAAGACCCAGTACTTC. This codes for CSAPSEGTKTQYF. This chain links TRBV20-1 with TRBJ2-5; either TRBD1 or TRBD2 may fit D (5 bases each). Trimming shortened V by 6 bases and J by 6 bases, and 17 bases separated the two germline ends. Germline CDR1 reads DFQATT; CDR2 reads SNEGSKA (reference sequence). The CDR3 runs 13 residues.